The rows below give T cell receptor beta chains drawn from one sample of a study of T cell responses to AZD1222 COVID-19 vaccine. Repertoires were generated with immunoSEQ multiplex PCR, while TCRdb's copy carries only in-frame clones and drops some. The sample shows some 150,000 clones, approximately 88% of them seen only once. This specimen consisted of peripheral blood, obtained on day 0 of AZD1222 vaccination. The receptors originated from an adult in good health. The CDR3 runs from the conserved cysteine through the conserved F or W. D genes are given only for firm matches. Some rows have no size entry. The others give once, few or many, or a class for an expanded clone.

>TRBD1|TRBV19|NA|TRBJ2-2
CASKFRTGANTGELFF
TGTGCCAGTAAATTTAGGACAGGGGCGAACACCGGGGAGCTGTTTTTT
>TRBD2|TRBV5-1|NA|TRBJ2-7
CASSWTLAGGGFEQYF
TGCGCCAGCAGCTGGACACTAGCGGGCGGGGGGTTCGAGCAGTACTTC
>TRBD1|TRBV29-1|NA|TRBJ1-1
CSVWTGNTEAFF
TGCAGCGTTTGGACAGGGAACACTGAAGCTTTCTTT
>NA|TRBV7-9|few|TRBJ1-6
CASSRDFYNSPLHF
TGTGCCAGCAGCCGGGACTTCTATAATTCACCCCTCCACTTT
>TRBD1|TRBV9|NA|TRBJ1-2
CASSVGTGGRNYGYTF
TGTGCCAGCAGCGTAGGGACAGGGGGAAGGAACTATGGCTACACCTTC
>NA|TRBV12-3/TRBV12-4|NA|TRBJ1-6
CASSLGSTLHF
TGTGCCAGCAGTTTAGGGTCAACCCTCCACTTT
>NA|TRBV27|NA|TRBJ1-2
CASKGVQPGYTF
TGTGCCAGCAAGGGAGTCCAGCCGGGCTACACCTTC
>NA|TRBV21-1|once|TRBJ2-5
CASSKWPRRSPETQYF
TGTGCCAGCAGCAAATGGCCGCGCCGAAGTCCGGAGACCCAGTACTTC
>NA|TRBV18|NA|TRBJ2-7
CASSLGAYEQYF
TGTGCCAGCTCATTGGGGGCCTACGAGCAGTACTTC
>TRBD1|TRBV7-9|NA|TRBJ1-1
CASSPRLGQMNTEAFF
TGTGCCAGCAGCCCCCGGTTGGGACAGATGAACACTGAAGCTTTCTTT
>NA|TRBV7-2|NA|TRBJ2-1
CASSDDRDLQFF
TGTGCCAGCAGCGACGACCGGGACCTGCAGTTCTTC
>TRBD1|TRBV5-1|NA|TRBJ1-2
CASSPGGATYGYTF
TGCGCCAGCAGCCCAGGGGGGGCGACCTATGGCTACACCTTC
>TRBD2|TRBV18|NA|TRBJ2-3
CASSLRLAGEADTQYF
TGTGCCAGCTCACTCCGACTAGCGGGGGAAGCAGATACGCAGTATTTT
>NA|TRBV3-1/TRBV3-2|NA|TRBJ1-2
CASSQQASGSYGYTF
TGTGCCAGCAGCCAACAGGCCTCTGGAAGCTATGGCTACACCTTC
>NA|TRBV19|NA|TRBJ1-1
CASTPGVMNTEAFF
TGTGCCAGTACCCCAGGGGTGATGAACACTGAAGCTTTCTTT
>NA|TRBV21-1|NA|TRBJ2-5
CASSTRDRGVEETQYF
TGTGCCAGCAGCACCCGGGACAGGGGAGTGGAAGAGACCCAGTACTTC
>TRBD1|TRBV30|NA|TRBJ1-2
CAWTLDSGGGNYGYTF
TGTGCCTGGACCCTTGATTCAGGGGGCGGAAACTATGGCTACACCTTC
>NA|TRBV5-5|NA|TRBJ2-7
CASSLIYRVGEQYF
TGTGCCAGCAGCTTGATATACAGGGTGGGCGAGCAGTACTTC
>NA|TRBV11-3|NA|TRBJ2-2
CASSFSWKAGELFF
TGTGCCAGCAGCTTCTCCTGGAAGGCCGGGGAGCTGTTTTTT
>NA|TRBV21-1|NA|TRBJ1-4
CASSKVRARVGEKLFF
TGTGCCAGCAGCAAAGTAAGGGCCAGGGTCGGTGAAAAACTGTTTTTT
>NA|TRBV4-1|NA|TRBJ2-1
CASSHPLLGNSYNEQFF
TGCGCCAGCAGTCACCCGCTTCTGGGGAACTCCTACAATGAGCAGTTCTTC
>NA|TRBV30|NA|TRBJ1-5
CAWSDRSAYQPQHF
TGTGCCTGGAGTGACCGGTCAGCTTATCAGCCCCAGCATTTT
>NA|TRBV29-1|NA|TRBJ2-1
CSGVGPNEQFF
TGCAGCGGAGTAGGACCCAATGAGCAGTTCTTC
>NA|TRBV27|NA|TRBJ1-2
CASSFGEGYGYTF
TGTGCCAGCAGTTTCGGAGAGGGCTATGGCTACACCTTC
>NA|TRBV19|NA|TRBJ1-1
CASSIRQVPNTEAFF
TGTGCCAGTAGTATCCGACAGGTGCCGAACACTGAAGCTTTCTTT
>NA|TRBV2|NA|TRBJ1-5
CASSDEPGGNQPQHF
TGTGCCAGCAGTGATGAACCGGGTGGCAATCAGCCCCAGCATTTT
>TRBD1|TRBV9|NA|TRBJ1-2
CASSADRQGQGSGYTF
TGTGCCAGCAGCGCAGATCGTCAGGGACAGGGTTCTGGCTACACCTTC
>NA|TRBV11-2|NA|TRBJ2-7
CASSPGYEQYF
TGTGCCAGCAGTCCTGGCTACGAGCAGTACTTC
>TRBD1|TRBV19|NA|TRBJ1-5
CASQPDRGREQPQHF
TGTGCCAGTCAGCCCGACAGGGGGCGAGAGCAGCCCCAGCATTTT
>TRBD2|TRBV30|NA|TRBJ2-2
CAWAQYGGAAPTGELFF
TGTGCCTGGGCCCAATACGGGGGGGCCGCCCCGACCGGGGAGCTGTTTTTT
>NA|TRBV4-2|NA|TRBJ1-5
CASSQEATVNQPQHF
TGTGCCAGCAGCCAAGAAGCGACAGTTAATCAGCCCCAGCATTTT
>TRBD1|TRBV18|NA|TRBJ1-3
CASSPHPPRTGSNTIYF
TGTGCCAGCTCACCGCACCCCCCAAGGACAGGGTCAAACACCATATATTTT
>NA|TRBV19|NA|TRBJ1-4
CASSISVTNEKLFF
TGTGCCAGTAGTATAAGTGTCACTAATGAAAAACTGTTTTTT
>TRBD2|TRBV10-3|NA|TRBJ2-7
CAIRGRATYEQYF
TGTGCCATCAGAGGGAGGGCCACCTACGAGCAGTACTTC
>NA|TRBV29-1|NA|TRBJ1-1
CSVEGRLTERPEAFF
TGCAGCGTTGAAGGTCGGCTCACGGAGAGGCCTGAAGCTTTCTTT
>NA|TRBV2|NA|TRBJ2-7
CASSPGPIGRETYEQYF
TGTGCCAGCAGTCCCGGGCCCATCGGACGGGAAACTTACGAGCAGTACTTC
>NA|TRBV7-2|NA|TRBJ1-2
CASSPGTGRNYGYTF
TGTGCCAGCAGCCCTGGCACAGGGCGGAACTATGGCTACACCTTC
>NA|TRBV29-1|few|TRBJ1-1
CRVDMNTEAFF
TGCAGGGTGGATATGAACACTGAAGCTTTCTTT
>NA|TRBV18|few|TRBJ1-2
CASSPRRSANYGYTF
TGTGCCAGCTCACCAAGAAGGAGCGCTAACTATGGCTACACCTTC
>TRBD2|TRBV4-2|NA|TRBJ2-3
CASSQEPAGGPRDTQYF
TGTGCCAGCAGCCAAGAACCAGCGGGGGGGCCAAGAGATACGCAGTATTTT
>NA|TRBV9|NA|TRBJ2-1
CASSVTGGSYNEQFF
TGTGCCAGCAGCGTTACAGGCGGCTCCTACAATGAGCAGTTCTTC
>TRBD2|TRBV30|NA|TRBJ2-5
CATTSGGETQYF
TGTGCCACAACTAGCGGGGGTGAGACCCAGTACTTC
>NA|TRBV11-2|NA|TRBJ2-3
CASSLGIGGVSTDTQYF
TGTGCCAGCAGCCTGGGGATTGGGGGAGTCAGCACAGATACGCAGTATTTT
>NA|TRBV2|NA|TRBJ1-1
CASRGGSEAFF
TGTGCCAGCCGAGGTGGGTCTGAAGCTTTCTTT
>TRBD1|TRBV5-5|once|TRBJ2-2
CASSLVLQGAHTGELFF
TGTGCCAGCAGCTTGGTCCTGCAGGGGGCTCACACCGGGGAGCTGTTTTTT